This is a list of T cell receptor beta chains from one sample in a study of shared clonotypes between healthy human individuals. The repertoire was sequenced with immunoSEQ multiplex PCR; TCRdb's copy has only in-frame clones and lacks some. The sample lists 950,000 to 1,300,000 clones; approximately 68% were seen once. The sample comprised memory CD4+ T cells sorted from blood. The receptors stem from a man aged 18 to 35 in good health. Both conserved end residues are part of each CDR3. The order of the fields is J gene, D gene, V gene, clone size, CDR3 DNA, CDR3 protein. A D gene is named only where the DNA matches it firmly. A clone size is listed for some rows: how often the clone was seen (once, few, many), or a class if it is expanded.

TRBJ1-1	-	TRBV5-8	once	TGTGCCAGCATTGGCGGGACTGAAGCTTTCTTT	CASIGGTEAFF
TRBJ2-7	TRBD2	TRBV7-2	once	TGTGCCAGCAGCTTGACGGGGGGGCTCCGCTACGAGCAGTACTTC	CASSLTGGLRYEQYF
TRBJ1-2	TRBD1	TRBV6-5	-	TGTGCCAGCAGTTTACAGGGGGGGGCTAGTGGCTACACCTTC	CASSLQGGASGYTF
TRBJ2-5	-	TRBV5-4	-	TGTGCCAGCAGCTTACCCTCCAGGGGCGGAGAGACCCAGTACTTC	CASSLPSRGGETQYF
TRBJ1-3	-	TRBV2	once	TGTGCCAGCGGGGTTAGCTCTGGAAACACCATATATTTT	CASGVSSGNTIYF
TRBJ1-1	-	TRBV30	-	TGTGCCTGGAGTGTCCAAAGGGGCACTGAAGCTTTCTTT	CAWSVQRGTEAFF
TRBJ2-7	-	TRBV5-1	few	TGCGCCAGCAGCTTGCAACCGAACTACGAGCAGTACTTC	CASSLQPNYEQYF
TRBJ2-6	-	TRBV9	few	TGTGCCAGCAGCGTCCGGGACGCTTATCCTGGGGCCAACGTCCTGACTTTC	CASSVRDAYPGANVLTF
TRBJ1-3	TRBD1	TRBV7-4	-	TGTGCCAGCAGCGGGACAGGCCGGCGAAACACCATATATTTT	CASSGTGRRNTIYF
TRBJ2-3	-	TRBV6-6	-	TGTGCCAGCAGTTACGACCCAGCAGGCCCGGGGTATTTT	CASSYDPAGPGYF
TRBJ2-7	-	TRBV30	-	TGTGCCCTGGAAGGCGGAACCTACGAGCAGTACTTC	CALEGGTYEQYF
TRBJ2-3	-	TRBV2	-	TGTGCCAGCAGGGGTCTGGAGGGTTCGGATACGCAGTATTTT	CASRGLEGSDTQYF
TRBJ2-2	-	TRBV9	-	TGTGCCAGCAGCGTAGGACTCCTAGGACCGAACACCGGGGAGCTGTTTTTT	CASSVGLLGPNTGELFF
TRBJ1-1	-	TRBV13	-	TGTGCCAGCAGCACCTCTCCGGAATGGAACACTGAAGCTTTCTTT	CASSTSPEWNTEAFF
TRBJ2-7	-	TRBV30	-	TGTGCCTGGAGTGTCGGAGGGGGAGCCTACGAGCAGTACTTC	CAWSVGGGAYEQYF
TRBJ1-2	-	TRBV30	-	TGTGCCTGCCCCCACCTCTACTATGGCTACACCTTC	CACPHLYYGYTF
TRBJ1-1	-	TRBV28	-	TGTGCCAGCGTATACTTGGGGGACACTGAAGCTTTCTTT	CASVYLGDTEAFF
TRBJ2-2	-	TRBV11-2	-	TGTGCCAGCAGCCAAGGGGTAGGGCACACCGGGGAGCTGTTTTTT	CASSQGVGHTGELFF
TRBJ2-4	TRBD2	TRBV5-1	-	TGCGCCAGCAGCTCTCCGGGACTAGCGGGAGGGCCCTCAGCCAAAAACATTCAGTACTTC	CASSSPGLAGGPSAKNIQYF
TRBJ2-1	-	TRBV6-5	-	TGTGCCAGCAGCCGCGACTGGAGTGAGCAGTTCTTC	CASSRDWSEQFF
TRBJ2-7	TRBD1	TRBV5-1	-	TGCGCCAGCAGCTTGGGGTGGGACAGGGGATCCTACGAGCAGTACTTC	CASSLGWDRGSYEQYF
TRBJ2-1	TRBD2	TRBV7-2	many	TGTGCCAGCAGCTTAGGCCGTGCGGGAGGACGCGGTGAGCAGTTCTTC	CASSLGRAGGRGEQFF
TRBJ2-2	TRBD2	TRBV30	-	TGTGCCTGGAGTCGGGATCGGACTAGCGGGGGGTCTGTGGCCGGGGAGCTGTTTTTT	CAWSRDRTSGGSVAGELFF
TRBJ1-5	-	TRBV6-1	-	TGTGCCAGCAGTGAATTCGCGGGGCTAAATCGCCATCAGCCCCAGCATTTT	CASSEFAGLNRHQPQHF
TRBJ2-7	-	TRBV7-6	-	TGTGCCAGCAGCTTAGCGTGGCAGAGTTACGAGCAGTACTTC	CASSLAWQSYEQYF
TRBJ1-5	-	TRBV7-2	-	TGTGCCAGCAGCGCACACTTCAATCAGCCCCAGCATTTT	CASSAHFNQPQHF
TRBJ2-1	TRBD1	TRBV11-2	-	TGTGCCAGCAGCTCCAGGACATCCGGGACAGGAGAAGAGCAGTTCTTC	CASSSRTSGTGEEQFF
TRBJ2-7	TRBD1	TRBV5-1	-	TGCGCCAGCACCGGGACAGAGTCCTACGAGCAGTACTTC	CASTGTESYEQYF